This TCR beta chain was recorded in a study of T cells after yellow fever vaccination. Study at large: SMART-Seq v4 Ultra Low Input prepared libraries from low-cell fractions.

CDR1 is MDHEN and CDR2 is SYDVKM in the germline V gene. V dropped 9 bases and J dropped 2 bases, with 7 bases sitting between them. There are 11 residues in the CDR3. This clonotype was picked up a small number of times. Antigen: not known. Study results and limitations: Highly abundant clonotypes carried over from the bulk population could end up in FACS-sorted repertoires as contaminants. Overall, a small share of clonotypes was seen in both CD4 and CD8 compartments.

TCRdb reprocessed the 5' RACE reads via MiXCR and lists one record per CDR3 protein. The sample lists 200,000 to 250,000 distinct CDR3 sequences; approximately 3% were seen once. The sequencing here drew on CD4+ T cells sorted from PBMCs, taken 10 days after the yellow fever booster vaccination. This chain joins TRBV28 and TRBJ1-2; D call uncertain. The receptor was derived from a man aged 18 to 29 who received the YFV17D yellow fever vaccine. CDR3 residues: CASRENYGYTF. The CDR3 DNA reads TGTGCCAGTCGGGAAAACTATGGCTACACCTTC.